The rows below give T cell receptor beta chains drawn from one sample of a study of T cell repertoires in cytomegalovirus infection. For these receptors, no antigen is known. MiXCR, applied by TCRdb to the reads, yields one record per CDR3 protein. This sample has some 590,000 distinct CDR3 sequences, with 40% found just once. The sequenced sample was cultured PBMCs, obtained from culture after CMV antigen stimulation. The receptors shown here come from a human donor in good health (CMV status not recorded). Some clones in this sample may be carry-over from other donors' samples. Both conserved end residues are part of each CDR3. The order of the fields is D gene, V gene, clone size, J gene, CDR3 protein, CDR3 DNA. D genes are given only for firm matches. Size is stated for part of the rows, as once, few or many counts, or as a class when the clone is expanded.

d_gene: .
v_gene: TRBV7-9
abundance: .
j_gene: TRBJ2-3
CDR3aa: CASSLGDYLIDTQYF
CDR3nt: TGTGCCAGCAGTCTCGGAGACTACCTTATCGATACGCAGTATTTT

d_gene: TRBD1
v_gene: TRBV24-1
abundance: few
j_gene: TRBJ2-1
CDR3aa: CATSGITGGYNEQFF
CDR3nt: TGTGCCACCAGTGGTATCACAGGGGGGTACAATGAGCAGTTCTTC

d_gene: .
v_gene: TRBV20-1
abundance: .
j_gene: TRBJ2-7
CDR3aa: CSARETPGRVGEQYF
CDR3nt: TGCAGTGCTAGAGAGACCCCAGGGCGGGTCGGCGAGCAGTACTTC

d_gene: TRBD2
v_gene: TRBV12-3/TRBV12-4
abundance: .
j_gene: TRBJ2-3
CDR3aa: CASSWSGAQYF
CDR3nt: TGTGCCAGCAGCTGGAGCGGGGCGCAGTATTTT

d_gene: .
v_gene: TRBV10-3
abundance: .
j_gene: TRBJ1-1
CDR3aa: CAIRAHGENTEAFF
CDR3nt: TGTGCCATCAGGGCCCATGGGGAGAACACTGAAGCTTTCTTT

d_gene: .
v_gene: TRBV11-2
abundance: few
j_gene: TRBJ2-7
CDR3aa: CASSFDIRISYEQYF
CDR3nt: TGTGCCAGCAGCTTCGACATACGAATCTCCTACGAGCAGTACTTC

d_gene: .
v_gene: TRBV4-1
abundance: once
j_gene: TRBJ1-4
CDR3aa: CASSQEMAGPQKLFF
CDR3nt: TGCGCCAGCAGCCAAGAAATGGCAGGGCCGCAAAAACTGTTTTTT

d_gene: .
v_gene: TRBV6-1
abundance: .
j_gene: TRBJ1-5
CDR3aa: CASSARYRVRKGSQPQHF
CDR3nt: TGTGCCAGCAGTGCCCGCTACAGGGTACGAAAAGGGAGTCAGCCCCAGCATTTT

d_gene: .
v_gene: TRBV12-3/TRBV12-4
abundance: .
j_gene: TRBJ1-1
CDR3aa: CASSYRVSGTEAFF
CDR3nt: TGTGCCAGCAGTTACAGGGTCTCGGGCACTGAAGCTTTCTTT

d_gene: .
v_gene: TRBV6-1
abundance: .
j_gene: TRBJ1-6
CDR3aa: CASSVRQETDSPLHF
CDR3nt: TGTGCCAGCAGTGTCCGACAGGAGACGGATTCACCCCTCCACTTT

d_gene: .
v_gene: TRBV2
abundance: .
j_gene: TRBJ1-5
CDR3aa: CASRDDGDQPQHF
CDR3nt: TGTGCCAGCAGGGATGACGGCGATCAGCCCCAGCATTTT

d_gene: TRBD1
v_gene: TRBV7-9
abundance: .
j_gene: TRBJ2-1
CDR3aa: CASSLRFRDRVSNEQFF
CDR3nt: TGTGCCAGCAGCTTAAGGTTTAGGGACAGGGTGAGCAATGAGCAGTTCTTC

d_gene: .
v_gene: TRBV11-2
abundance: .
j_gene: TRBJ2-2
CDR3aa: CASSPHLGLFF
CDR3nt: TGTGCCAGCAGCCCACACCTCGGGCTGTTTTTT

d_gene: .
v_gene: TRBV7-9
abundance: .
j_gene: TRBJ1-1
CDR3aa: CASSLVSVGGTEAFF
CDR3nt: TGTGCCAGCAGCTTGGTCTCGGTAGGGGGCACTGAAGCTTTCTTT

d_gene: .
v_gene: TRBV12-3/TRBV12-4
abundance: few
j_gene: TRBJ2-7
CDR3aa: CASSLGAGSTYEQYF
CDR3nt: TGTGCCAGCAGTTTAGGGGCAGGGTCCACCTACGAGCAGTACTTC

d_gene: .
v_gene: TRBV7-9
abundance: .
j_gene: TRBJ2-1
CDR3aa: CASSPLDGNEQFF
CDR3nt: TGTGCCAGCAGCCCCTTGGACGGTAATGAGCAGTTCTTC

d_gene: .
v_gene: TRBV7-2
abundance: many
j_gene: TRBJ2-5
CDR3aa: CASSSMGGTQETQYF
CDR3nt: TGTGCCAGCAGCTCAATGGGAGGCACCCAAGAGACCCAGTACTTC

d_gene: .
v_gene: TRBV4-1
abundance: .
j_gene: TRBJ2-6
CDR3aa: CASSQGGTRTYGANVLTF
CDR3nt: TGTGCCAGCAGCCAAGGTGGGACACGGACTTATGGGGCCAACGTCCTGACTTTC

d_gene: .
v_gene: TRBV7-8
abundance: few
j_gene: TRBJ2-5
CDR3aa: CASSPGVRETQYF
CDR3nt: TGTGCCAGCAGCCCAGGGGTCCGAGAGACCCAGTACTTC

d_gene: TRBD2
v_gene: TRBV7-2
abundance: .
j_gene: TRBJ2-3
CDR3aa: CASSPGTSVHIRTDTQYF
CDR3nt: TGTGCCAGCAGCCCCGGGACTAGCGTCCACATTAGGACAGATACGCAGTATTTT

d_gene: TRBD2
v_gene: TRBV4-2
abundance: .
j_gene: TRBJ2-1
CDR3aa: CASSQDFGLVGLREQFF
CDR3nt: TGTGCCAGCAGCCAAGATTTTGGACTAGTGGGGCTCCGGGAGCAGTTCTTC

d_gene: .
v_gene: TRBV6-2/TRBV6-3
abundance: .
j_gene: TRBJ2-1
CDR3aa: CASSYSRVGGRLEQFF
CDR3nt: TGTGCCAGCAGTTACTCGAGGGTGGGGGGGCGTCTTGAGCAGTTCTTC

d_gene: TRBD1
v_gene: TRBV20-1
abundance: once
j_gene: TRBJ2-3
CDR3aa: CSAPDRGGVDTQYF
CDR3nt: TGCAGTGCTCCAGACAGGGGGGGTGTCGATACGCAGTATTTT

d_gene: .
v_gene: TRBV28
abundance: .
j_gene: TRBJ1-6
CDR3aa: CASSSVGDVPSYNSPLHF
CDR3nt: TGTGCCAGCAGTTCGGTTGGGGATGTACCCTCCTATAATTCACCCCTCCACTTT

d_gene: TRBD1
v_gene: TRBV7-2
abundance: few
j_gene: TRBJ2-3
CDR3aa: CASSAGTVGDTQYF
CDR3nt: TGTGCCAGCAGCGCCGGGACAGTTGGAGATACGCAGTATTTT

d_gene: TRBD2
v_gene: TRBV6-8
abundance: .
j_gene: TRBJ2-3
CDR3aa: CASSRGVPSTDTQYF
CDR3nt: TGTGCCAGCAGTCGGGGGGTACCTAGCACAGATACGCAGTATTTT

d_gene: .
v_gene: TRBV4-1
abundance: .
j_gene: TRBJ1-5
CDR3aa: CASSPGTARGVGSNQPQHF
CDR3nt: TGCGCCAGCAGCCCCGGTACCGCCCGGGGGGTCGGAAGCAATCAGCCCCAGCATTTT

d_gene: .
v_gene: TRBV7-2
abundance: .
j_gene: TRBJ2-2
CDR3aa: CASSLLDPGELFF
CDR3nt: TGTGCCAGCAGCCTGCTGGACCCCGGGGAGCTGTTTTTT

d_gene: .
v_gene: TRBV11-2
abundance: .
j_gene: TRBJ1-1
CDR3aa: CASSFKGRLTWAFF
CDR3nt: TGTGCCAGCAGCTTTAAGGGGAGATTGACTTGGGCTTTCTTT

d_gene: .
v_gene: TRBV28
abundance: .
j_gene: TRBJ1-2
CDR3aa: CASSSGRPGYTF
CDR3nt: TGTGCCAGCAGTTCCGGACGGCCTGGCTACACCTTC

d_gene: .
v_gene: TRBV7-9
abundance: few
j_gene: TRBJ1-2
CDR3aa: CASSLASSGRGYTF
CDR3nt: TGTGCCAGCAGCTTAGCATCGAGTGGGCGAGGCTACACCTTC

d_gene: TRBD2
v_gene: TRBV7-2
abundance: .
j_gene: TRBJ2-2
CDR3aa: CASSFKRGGGTGELFF
CDR3nt: TGTGCCAGCAGCTTTAAGCGGGGGGGCGGGACCGGGGAGCTGTTTTTT

d_gene: .
v_gene: TRBV18
abundance: .
j_gene: TRBJ1-1
CDR3aa: CASSGNSFATEAFF
CDR3nt: TGTGCCAGCTCAGGAAATTCCTTCGCCACTGAAGCTTTCTTT

d_gene: .
v_gene: TRBV7-2
abundance: .
j_gene: TRBJ2-7
CDR3aa: CASSLYAVIYEQYF
CDR3nt: TGTGCCAGCAGCTTATACGCAGTAATCTACGAGCAGTACTTC

d_gene: .
v_gene: TRBV20-1
abundance: .
j_gene: TRBJ2-3
CDR3aa: CSAREGGEKQYF
CDR3nt: TGCAGTGCTAGAGAGGGTGGAGAAAAGCAGTATTTT

d_gene: .
v_gene: TRBV29-1
abundance: once
j_gene: TRBJ2-1
CDR3aa: CSVDGQGSYNEQFF
CDR3nt: TGCAGCGTTGATGGTCAGGGCTCCTACAATGAGCAGTTCTTC

d_gene: TRBD2
v_gene: TRBV5-6
abundance: .
j_gene: TRBJ2-1
CDR3aa: CASSLDRLANEQFF
CDR3nt: TGTGCCAGCAGCTTGGATAGACTAGCTAATGAGCAGTTCTTC

d_gene: .
v_gene: TRBV4-3
abundance: .
j_gene: TRBJ1-4
CDR3aa: CASSPEVSPATNEKLFF
CDR3nt: TGCGCCAGCAGCCCAGAAGTTTCACCTGCAACTAATGAAAAACTGTTTTTT

d_gene: .
v_gene: TRBV7-6
abundance: .
j_gene: TRBJ2-5
CDR3aa: CASSLGVAETQYF
CDR3nt: TGTGCCAGCAGCTTAGGGGTCGCGGAGACCCAGTACTTC

d_gene: .
v_gene: TRBV20-1
abundance: .
j_gene: TRBJ2-7
CDR3aa: CSAYDGDGEQYF
CDR3nt: TGCAGTGCCTACGACGGAGACGGCGAGCAGTACTTC

d_gene: TRBD1
v_gene: TRBV6-2/TRBV6-3
abundance: once
j_gene: TRBJ2-1
CDR3aa: CASSYLTGLRNEQFF
CDR3nt: TGTGCCAGCAGTTACCTGACAGGGCTTAGGAATGAGCAGTTCTTC

d_gene: .
v_gene: TRBV6-6
abundance: few
j_gene: TRBJ1-1
CDR3aa: CASSYRDGWEAFF
CDR3nt: TGTGCCAGCAGCTACCGGGACGGATGGGAAGCTTTCTTT

d_gene: TRBD1
v_gene: TRBV2
abundance: few
j_gene: TRBJ2-7
CDR3aa: CASTKDRESYEQYF
CDR3nt: TGTGCCAGCACCAAAGACAGGGAATCCTACGAGCAGTACTTC

d_gene: .
v_gene: TRBV6-2/TRBV6-3
abundance: .
j_gene: TRBJ2-1
CDR3aa: CASSYIRIGSYNEQFF
CDR3nt: TGTGCCAGCAGTTACATAAGGATTGGATCCTACAATGAGCAGTTCTTC

d_gene: .
v_gene: TRBV28
abundance: .
j_gene: TRBJ2-1
CDR3aa: CASAGSYNEQFF
CDR3nt: TGTGCCAGCGCGGGCTCCTACAATGAGCAGTTCTTC

d_gene: TRBD2
v_gene: TRBV15
abundance: .
j_gene: TRBJ2-3
CDR3aa: CATSRSLAGGTQYF
CDR3nt: TGTGCCACCAGCAGAAGCCTAGCGGGAGGAACGCAGTATTTT

d_gene: .
v_gene: TRBV7-2
abundance: .
j_gene: TRBJ2-1
CDR3aa: CASSPALVPNEQFF
CDR3nt: TGTGCCAGCAGCCCGGCCCTTGTCCCGAATGAGCAGTTCTTC

d_gene: .
v_gene: TRBV7-2
abundance: few
j_gene: TRBJ2-7
CDR3aa: CASSLSRIYEQYF
CDR3nt: TGTGCCAGCAGTTTATCAAGGATCTACGAGCAGTACTTC